These T cell receptor beta chains were read from a single sample in a study of human T cells and chemical hapten exposure. TCRdb ran MiXCR on the RACE reads and lists one entry per CDR3 protein. The table has 30,000 or so distinct CDR3 sequences, about 7.2% seen once; the top ten hold 9.9%. Sequenced input: whole blood. The source is a human donor in good health. Some clones in this sample may be carry-over from other donors' samples. Each CDR3 is given with its conserved first and last residue. The D gene is left open where the match is weak. A clone size is listed for some rows: how often the clone was seen (once, few, many), or a class if it is expanded.

d_gene | j_gene | abundance | len | v_gene | CDR3nt | CDR3aa
. | TRBJ1-1 | many | 13 | TRBV12-3/TRBV12-4 | TGTGCCAGCAGTTTTTCCAGGAACACTGAAGCTTTCTTT | CASSFSRNTEAFF
. | TRBJ1-1 | medium-sized | 11 | TRBV29-1 | TGCAGCGCCCAGATGAACACTGAAGCTTTCTTT | CSAQMNTEAFF
TRBD2 | TRBJ2-3 | few | 17 | TRBV5-4 | TGTGCCAGCAGCTTGGATAAGGCTAGCGGGAGGTCAGATACGCAGTATTTT | CASSLDKASGRSDTQYF
. | TRBJ1-5 | . | 14 | TRBV6-6 | TGTGCCAGCAGGCAGGCTTATAGCAATCAGCCCCAGCATTTT | CASRQAYSNQPQHF
. | TRBJ1-2 | . | 13 | TRBV5-8 | TGTGCCAGCAGCTTGTTAGGGAACTATGGCTACACCTTC | CASSLLGNYGYTF
. | TRBJ2-4 | few | 15 | TRBV20-1 | TGCAGTGCTAGTGGGTTGGCGGGGAGCAAAAACATTCAGTACTTC | CSASGLAGSKNIQYF
TRBD2 | TRBJ2-1 | . | 20 | TRBV15 | TGTGCCACCAGCAGTGATAGGACTAGCGGGAGGCTCAACCCTGTCAATGAGCAGTTCTTC | CATSSDRTSGRLNPVNEQFF
TRBD2 | TRBJ2-7 | many | 14 | TRBV7-9 | TGTGCCAGCAGCCTAGCGGGAGTGAACTACGAGCAGTACTTC | CASSLAGVNYEQYF
. | TRBJ1-1 | . | 15 | TRBV7-2 | TGTGCCAGCAGCCCCGCTCCGGGGCTAGGGACTGAAGCTTTCTTT | CASSPAPGLGTEAFF
TRBD1 | TRBJ1-5 | few | 16 | TRBV2 | TGTGCCAGCAGTGAAGCGCAGGGACAGGGACACCAGCCCCAGCATTTT | CASSEAQGQGHQPQHF
. | TRBJ2-5 | . | 15 | TRBV19 | TGTGCCAGTAGTCCCCTCGACGGGAAACAAGAGACCCAGTACTTC | CASSPLDGKQETQYF
TRBD1 | TRBJ2-3 | few | 16 | TRBV7-2 | TGTGCCAGCAGCTTAGCGGGGACAGGGGGAACAGATACGCAGTATTTT | CASSLAGTGGTDTQYF
TRBD2 | TRBJ2-3 | many | 20 | TRBV3-1 | TGTGCCAGCAGCTCACGACTCGTTATAAGCGGGAGATTCTCCACAGATACGCAGTATTTT | CASSSRLVISGRFSTDTQYF
. | TRBJ1-2 | few | 15 | TRBV6-5 | TGTGCCAGCAGGGATCCCTACAGGGATGGCTATGGCTACACCTTC | CASRDPYRDGYGYTF
TRBD1 | TRBJ1-1 | many | 17 | TRBV29-1 | TGCAGCGTTGAAGAACAGGGGGCGAGTAACGGGAACACTGAAGCTTTCTTT | CSVEEQGASNGNTEAFF
TRBD1 | TRBJ2-1 | . | 14 | TRBV20-1 | TGCAGTGCGCATCATCGGACAGGGAATAATGAGCAGTTCTTC | CSAHHRTGNNEQFF
TRBD2 | TRBJ2-1 | many | 13 | TRBV20-1 | TGCAGTGCTAAACTAGCGGCATACAATGAGCAGTTCTTC | CSAKLAAYNEQFF
TRBD1 | TRBJ2-7 | few | 14 | TRBV18 | TGTGCCAGCTCCGGACAGGGTGGGACCTACGAGCAGTACTTC | CASSGQGGTYEQYF
TRBD2 | TRBJ2-1 | many | 16 | TRBV9 | TGTGCCAGCAGCGTAGGCGGGAGGGGTTCCTACAATGAGCAGTTCTTC | CASSVGGRGSYNEQFF
TRBD1 | TRBJ2-6 | few | 17 | TRBV5-1 | TGCGCCAGCAGCTCGGAAGCCGACAGGGCGGGGGCCAACGTCCTGACTTTC | CASSSEADRAGANVLTF
. | TRBJ2-5 | . | 13 | TRBV6-2/TRBV6-3 | TGTGCCAGCCGCGACTGGGTCCAAGAGACCCAGTACTTC | CASRDWVQETQYF
TRBD1 | TRBJ2-1 | few | 16 | TRBV5-1 | TGCGCCAGCAGCTTGGGGGACAGACCCTCCTACAATGAGCAGTTCTTC | CASSLGDRPSYNEQFF
TRBD1 | TRBJ2-7 | medium-sized | 13 | TRBV29-1 | TGCAGCGTCGGGACAGGGGAAGGGTACGAGCAGTACTTC | CSVGTGEGYEQYF
TRBD2 | TRBJ2-3 | many | 16 | TRBV4-3 | TGCGCCAGCAGCCAAGATCTGGGCGGGGGGACAGATACGCAGTATTTT | CASSQDLGGGTDTQYF
. | TRBJ2-4 | . | 15 | TRBV7-8 | TGTGCCAGCAGCTTACGGCCCCCGCCCCGGAACATTCAGTACTTC | CASSLRPPPRNIQYF
. | TRBJ2-3 | many | 15 | TRBV13 | TGTGCCAGCAGCTTAAGTTACCCATACACAGATACGCAGTATTTT | CASSLSYPYTDTQYF
. | TRBJ1-1 | many | 16 | TRBV6-2/TRBV6-3 | TGTGCCAGCAGTTACGGGGGGGACGGTATGAACACTGAAGCTTTCTTT | CASSYGGDGMNTEAFF
. | TRBJ1-4 | . | 13 | TRBV12-3/TRBV12-4 | TGTGCCAGCATGTGGGGCGCCCGTGAACAACTGTTTTTT | CASMWGAREQLFF
. | TRBJ1-1 | many | 13 | TRBV2 | TGTGCCAGCACTAGGGAGGATAGCACTGAAGCTTTCTTT | CASTREDSTEAFF
. | TRBJ1-2 | few | 15 | TRBV5-6 | TGTGCCAGCAGTCTAAACAGGGTACATCGCTATGGCTACACCTTC | CASSLNRVHRYGYTF
. | TRBJ2-3 | few | 14 | TRBV28 | TGTGCCAGCAGTTTACTTCAGTTAGCAGATACGCAGTATTTT | CASSLLQLADTQYF
TRBD1 | TRBJ1-5 | many | 17 | TRBV2 | TGTGCCAGCACCTGGGACAGTTCCCCTTGGGACGGTCAGCCCCAGCATTTT | CASTWDSSPWDGQPQHF
TRBD1 | TRBJ1-2 | . | 14 | TRBV12-3/TRBV12-4 | TGTGCCAGCAGTGGACAGGTCCAGGGGAATGGCTACACCTTC | CASSGQVQGNGYTF